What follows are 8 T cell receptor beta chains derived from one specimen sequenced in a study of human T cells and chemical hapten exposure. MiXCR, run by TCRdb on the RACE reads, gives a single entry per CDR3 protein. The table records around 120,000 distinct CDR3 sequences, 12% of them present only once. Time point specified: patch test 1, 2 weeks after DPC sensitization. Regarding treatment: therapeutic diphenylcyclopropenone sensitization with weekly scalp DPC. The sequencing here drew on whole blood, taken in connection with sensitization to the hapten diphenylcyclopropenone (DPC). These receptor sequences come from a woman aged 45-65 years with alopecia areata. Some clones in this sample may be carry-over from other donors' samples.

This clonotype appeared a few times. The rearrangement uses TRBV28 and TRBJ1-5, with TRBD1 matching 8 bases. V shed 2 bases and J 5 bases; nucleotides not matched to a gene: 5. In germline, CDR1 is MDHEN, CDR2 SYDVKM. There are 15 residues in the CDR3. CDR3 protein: CASSLGQGVYQPQHF. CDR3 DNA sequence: TGTGCCAGCAGTTTAGGACAGGGTGTATATCAGCCCCAGCATTTT. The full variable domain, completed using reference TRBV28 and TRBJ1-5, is DVKVTQSSRYLVKRTGEKVFLECVQDMDHENMFWYRQDPGLGLRLIYFSYDVKMKEKGDIPEGYSVSREKKERFSLILESASTNQTSMYLCASSLGQGVYQPQHFGDGTRLSIL.

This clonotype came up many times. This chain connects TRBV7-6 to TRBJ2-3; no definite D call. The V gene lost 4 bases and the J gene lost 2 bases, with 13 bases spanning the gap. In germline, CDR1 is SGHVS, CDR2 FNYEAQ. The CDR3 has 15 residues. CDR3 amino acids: CASSSSVRSTDTQYF. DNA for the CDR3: TGTGCCAGCAGCTCCAGCGTCAGGTCCACAGATACGCAGTATTTT. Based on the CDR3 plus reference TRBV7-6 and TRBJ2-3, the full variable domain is GAGVSQSPRYKVTKRGQDVALRCDPISGHVSLYWYRQALGQGPEFLTYFNYEAQQDKSGLPNDRFSAERPEGSISTLTIQRTEQRDSAMYRCASSSSVRSTDTQYFGPGTRLTVL.

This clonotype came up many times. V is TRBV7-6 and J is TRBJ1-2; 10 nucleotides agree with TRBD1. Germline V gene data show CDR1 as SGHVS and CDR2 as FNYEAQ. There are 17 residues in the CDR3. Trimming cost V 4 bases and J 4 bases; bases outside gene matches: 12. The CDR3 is CASSSETGGPQFYGYTF. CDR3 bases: TGTGCCAGCAGCTCCGAGACAGGGGGCCCCCAATTCTATGGCTACACCTTC.

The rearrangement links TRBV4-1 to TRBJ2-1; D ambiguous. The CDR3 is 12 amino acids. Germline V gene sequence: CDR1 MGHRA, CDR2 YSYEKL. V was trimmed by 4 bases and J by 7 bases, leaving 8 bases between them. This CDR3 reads CASSPKGNEQFF. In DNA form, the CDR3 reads TGCGCCAGCAGCCCGAAAGGAAATGAGCAGTTCTTC.

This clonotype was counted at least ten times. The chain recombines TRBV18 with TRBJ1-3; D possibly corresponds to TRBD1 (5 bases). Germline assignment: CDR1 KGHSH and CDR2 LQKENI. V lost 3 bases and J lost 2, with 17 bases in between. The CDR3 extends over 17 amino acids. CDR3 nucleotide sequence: TGTGCCAGCTCACCGTTCCAGGGAAAGAGTCCTGGAAACACCATATATTTT. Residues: CASSPFQGKSPGNTIYF.

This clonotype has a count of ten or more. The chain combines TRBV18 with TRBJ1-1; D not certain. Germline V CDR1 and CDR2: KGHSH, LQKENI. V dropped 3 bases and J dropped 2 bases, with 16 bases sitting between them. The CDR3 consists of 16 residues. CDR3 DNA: TGTGCCAGCTCACCTAATTACCAAACTGGAAACACTGAAGCTTTCTTT. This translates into CASSPNYQTGNTEAFF.

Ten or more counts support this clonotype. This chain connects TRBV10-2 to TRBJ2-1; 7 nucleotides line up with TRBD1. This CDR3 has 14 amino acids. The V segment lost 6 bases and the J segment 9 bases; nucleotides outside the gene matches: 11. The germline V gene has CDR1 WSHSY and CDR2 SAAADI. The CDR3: CASRDRVGPGEQFF. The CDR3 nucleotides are TGCGCCAGCAGAGACAGGGTGGGTCCAGGTGAGCAGTTCTTC.

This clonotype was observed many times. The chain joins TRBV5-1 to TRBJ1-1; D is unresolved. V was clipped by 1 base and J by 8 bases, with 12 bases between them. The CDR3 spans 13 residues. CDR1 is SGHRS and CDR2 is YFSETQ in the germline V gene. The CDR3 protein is CASSLFPTAEAFF. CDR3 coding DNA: TGCGCCAGCAGCTTGTTCCCAACCGCCGAAGCTTTCTTT.